These T cell receptor beta chains were read from a single sample in a study of blood T cell repertoires in COVID-19. Assay: immunoSEQ multiplex PCR; the TCRdb copy retains only in-frame clones and omits some. Here the sample spans under 55,000 clones, around nine tenths being singletons. The sequenced sample consisted of peripheral blood. The receptors were gathered from a human donor in a cohort sampled during active COVID-19. Both conserved end residues are part of each CDR3. Each record gives: CDR3 DNA, CDR3 protein, D gene, clone size, J gene, V gene. A D gene is named only where the DNA matches it firmly. Size tells how often a clone was seen (once, few, many) or the class of an expanded clone, and some rows leave it out.

DNA: TGTGCCAGCAGCGCCCGACAGGGGGCTAACTATGGCTACACCTTC; CDR3: CASSARQGANYGYTF; D: TRBD1; size: .; J: TRBJ1-2; V: TRBV9
DNA: TGCGCCAGCAGTCCTGGGGGCCCGGGGGGCTACACCTTC; CDR3: CASSPGGPGGYTF; D: .; size: .; J: TRBJ1-2; V: TRBV5-1
DNA: TGTGCCTGGAATTCAGGGATTGTACCCAATCAGCCCCAGCATTTT; CDR3: CAWNSGIVPNQPQHF; D: .; size: .; J: TRBJ1-5; V: TRBV30
DNA: TGCGCCAGCAGCTTAGACTCAGGGAGCAATCAGCCCCAGCATTTT; CDR3: CASSLDSGSNQPQHF; D: .; size: .; J: TRBJ1-5; V: TRBV5-1
DNA: TGCAGCGTTGAAGACCCTCGGAGAGGGCCAGCCAAAAACATTCAGTACTTC; CDR3: CSVEDPRRGPAKNIQYF; D: .; size: .; J: TRBJ2-4; V: TRBV29-1
DNA: TGCGCCAGCAGCTCACAGGGGACGAATGAAAAACTGTTTTTT; CDR3: CASSSQGTNEKLFF; D: TRBD1; size: .; J: TRBJ1-4; V: TRBV5-1
DNA: TGCGCCAGCAGCCAAGGGGTTCCGGGACTAGCGGGGGGGCCGGTCACCGGGGAGCTGTTTTTT; CDR3: CASSQGVPGLAGGPVTGELFF; D: TRBD2; size: .; J: TRBJ2-2; V: TRBV4-3
DNA: TGTGCCAGCAGCCTCGGGACTCTGGGGGAGCTGTTTTTT; CDR3: CASSLGTLGELFF; D: .; size: .; J: TRBJ2-2; V: TRBV7-2
DNA: TGTGCCAGCAGTGAAGCCCAAGCGGGGGCACGGGTCTTC; CDR3: CASSEAQAGARVF; D: TRBD2; size: .; J: TRBJ2-1; V: TRBV2
DNA: TGTGCCAGCAGCCACGGGACTAGCGCGGCCTACGAGCAGTACTTC; CDR3: CASSHGTSAAYEQYF; D: TRBD2; size: .; J: TRBJ2-7; V: TRBV7-2
DNA: TGTGCCAGCAGCCAAAGGGGTGACACTGAAGCTTTCTTT; CDR3: CASSQRGDTEAFF; D: .; size: .; J: TRBJ1-1; V: TRBV3-1/TRBV3-2
DNA: TGTGCCAGCAGCCCGCAGGGGGACACTGAAGCTTTCTTT; CDR3: CASSPQGDTEAFF; D: TRBD1; size: .; J: TRBJ1-1; V: TRBV7-2
DNA: TGTGCCAGCAGCCGCAGTAACAGAATGAACACTGAAGCTTTCTTT; CDR3: CASSRSNRMNTEAFF; D: .; size: .; J: TRBJ1-1; V: TRBV3-1/TRBV3-2
DNA: TGTGCCAGCAGGGTACGACTAGCTAGCACAGATACGCAGTATTTT; CDR3: CASRVRLASTDTQYF; D: TRBD2; size: once; J: TRBJ2-3; V: TRBV11-2
DNA: TGTGCCAGCAGTTCGGAACAGGGAGCTAAAAGCTATGGCTACACCTTC; CDR3: CASSSEQGAKSYGYTF; D: .; size: .; J: TRBJ1-2; V: TRBV5-4
DNA: TGTGCCAGCAGCTTGGTTAGCGCGTGGGAAGCTTTCTTT; CDR3: CASSLVSAWEAFF; D: .; size: .; J: TRBJ1-1; V: TRBV5-6
DNA: TGTGCCAGCAGTTATCAGGGGGCGAGGACTGAAGCTTTCTTT; CDR3: CASSYQGARTEAFF; D: TRBD1; size: .; J: TRBJ1-1; V: TRBV6-6
DNA: TGTGCCAGCAGTGAATTCAGCGGGGGACCCTACGAGCAGTACTTC; CDR3: CASSEFSGGPYEQYF; D: TRBD2; size: once; J: TRBJ2-7; V: TRBV6-1
DNA: TGCAGCGTTACGACAGGCGCGGATGGCTACACCTTC; CDR3: CSVTTGADGYTF; D: .; size: .; J: TRBJ1-2; V: TRBV29-1
DNA: TGTGCCAGCAGCGCTGGACACCTACCAGGCGAGCAGTACTTC; CDR3: CASSAGHLPGEQYF; D: .; size: once; J: TRBJ2-7; V: TRBV9
DNA: TGTGCCAGCAGTCCCCGGGACAGTGGGGGAGAAAAACTGTTTTTT; CDR3: CASSPRDSGGEKLFF; D: TRBD1; size: .; J: TRBJ1-4; V: TRBV25-1
DNA: TGTGCCAGCAGCTTAAACAGGGTGAACACTGAAGCTTTCTTT; CDR3: CASSLNRVNTEAFF; D: .; size: .; J: TRBJ1-1; V: TRBV7-3